This T cell receptor beta chain derives from a study of blood T cells in healthy people across ages. Whole-study findings and limits: It was found that TCR beta diversity correlated strongly with the percentage of naive T cells. The long-lived group displayed more naive CD4+ cells, plus higher diversity, than the aged donors did.

In its sample, this clonotype was seen a few times. Its specificity is unknown. A second PCR of roughly 7 to 11 cycles used a sample-barcoded 5' primer and a J-beta primer mix. Each sample yielded at least 2.5 million CDR3-containing paired-end reads. TCRdb re-derived calls from the 5' RACE reads in MiXCR, one entry per CDR3 protein. This repertoire shows hundreds of thousands of distinct CDR3 sequences, about 25% found once; its top ten account for roughly a tenth. V was clipped by 5 bases and J by 0 bases; unmatched bases: 9. The CDR3 spans 17 residues. The germline gives CDR1 MNHEY, CDR2 SMNVEV (reference sequence). Another study also made use of these data, one on T cells of mothers and their children. That source notes: Pairs that are related and pairs that are unrelated have TCR recombination output shaped similarly by thymic selection.

Sequences were obtained from blood. The rearrangement links TRBV27 to TRBJ2-4; TRBD1 agrees at 8 bases. The TCR comes from a boy aged 5-17 years in good health. This chain's CDR3 is CASSGDRLKLAKNIQYF. Written as DNA, the CDR3 is TGTGCCAGCAGTGGGGACAGGTTAAAATTAGCCAAAAACATTCAGTACTTC.